These T cell receptor beta chains were read from a single sample in a study of OX40 agonist ivuxolimab in advanced cancers. Assay: immunoSEQ multiplex PCR; the TCRdb copy retains only in-frame clones and omits some. The sample has roughly 36,000 clones; around 83% are singletons. Sequenced material: CD4+ or CD8+ T cells sorted from blood, taken in a trial of the OX40 agonist ivuxolimab. These receptors were obtained from an adult with an advanced solid tumor such as melanoma, head and neck, liver or kidney cancer. Both conserved end residues are part of each CDR3. Fields, in order: J gene, V gene, D gene, CDR3 length, clone size, CDR3 DNA, CDR3 protein. D genes are given only for firm matches. Clone size is given for some rows only: seen once, a few or many times, or a class if the clone is expanded.

j_gene: TRBJ2-5; v_gene: TRBV5-1; d_gene: NA; len: 16; abundance: NA; CDR3nt: TGCGCCAGCAGCCCAAGCGGACAGCCAGCGAAAGAGACCCAGTACTTC; CDR3aa: CASSPSGQPAKETQYF
j_gene: TRBJ2-1; v_gene: TRBV6-6; d_gene: NA; len: 12; abundance: NA; CDR3nt: TGTGCCAGCAGTTATAGCGGTACTATGGAGTTCTTC; CDR3aa: CASSYSGTMEFF
j_gene: TRBJ1-6; v_gene: TRBV6-6; d_gene: NA; len: 13; abundance: NA; CDR3nt: TGTGCCAGCAGTTGGGAATGGGATTCACCCCTCCACTTT; CDR3aa: CASSWEWDSPLHF
j_gene: TRBJ1-5; v_gene: TRBV1; d_gene: NA; len: 16; abundance: NA; CDR3nt: TGCACCAGCAGCCAAACTAGCACAGGGGGGGATCAGCCCCAGCATTTT; CDR3aa: CTSSQTSTGGDQPQHF
j_gene: TRBJ1-1; v_gene: TRBV5-6; d_gene: NA; len: 16; abundance: once; CDR3nt: TGTGCCAGCAGCTTTGGCGCGGGCTTCGGGAACACTGAAGCTTTCTTT; CDR3aa: CASSFGAGFGNTEAFF
j_gene: TRBJ1-1; v_gene: TRBV5-1; d_gene: TRBD1; len: 15; abundance: NA; CDR3nt: TGCGCCAGCAGCTTGGGGGCAGGGGGGAACACTGAAGCTTTCTTT; CDR3aa: CASSLGAGGNTEAFF
j_gene: TRBJ1-2; v_gene: TRBV30; d_gene: NA; len: 13; abundance: few; CDR3nt: TGTGCCTGGAGTGTACGCGCGTACGATGGCTACACCTTC; CDR3aa: CAWSVRAYDGYTF
j_gene: TRBJ2-2; v_gene: TRBV6-1; d_gene: NA; len: 12; abundance: NA; CDR3nt: TGTGCCAGCACTCCTCCGACCCGGGAGCTGTTTTTT; CDR3aa: CASTPPTRELFF
j_gene: TRBJ2-3; v_gene: TRBV4-1; d_gene: NA; len: 16; abundance: NA; CDR3nt: TGCGCCAGCAGCCTAGGAAGAGTATCTCGCACAGATACGCAGTATTTT; CDR3aa: CASSLGRVSRTDTQYF
j_gene: TRBJ1-5; v_gene: TRBV6-4; d_gene: NA; len: 14; abundance: once; CDR3nt: TGTGCCAGCAGTGACAAGTATAGCAATCAGCCCCAGCATTTT; CDR3aa: CASSDKYSNQPQHF
j_gene: TRBJ2-7; v_gene: TRBV28; d_gene: TRBD2; len: 17; abundance: NA; CDR3nt: TGTGCCAGCAGCCATTCGGCGGGGGGAACCTCCTCCTACGAGCAGTACTTC; CDR3aa: CASSHSAGGTSSYEQYF
j_gene: TRBJ1-2; v_gene: TRBV6-6; d_gene: NA; len: 15; abundance: once; CDR3nt: TGTGCCAGCAGTTCGAGACAGGCCCCCAGTGATGGCTACACCTTC; CDR3aa: CASSSRQAPSDGYTF
j_gene: TRBJ2-5; v_gene: TRBV11-2; d_gene: NA; len: 13; abundance: NA; CDR3nt: TGTGCCAGCAGCTTAGTAGCCATTGAGACCCAGTACTTC; CDR3aa: CASSLVAIETQYF
j_gene: TRBJ2-3; v_gene: TRBV5-5; d_gene: NA; len: 14; abundance: NA; CDR3nt: TGTGCCAGCAGCTTGCAGGGGGGACCAGATACGCAGTATTTT; CDR3aa: CASSLQGGPDTQYF
j_gene: TRBJ1-3; v_gene: TRBV19; d_gene: NA; len: 16; abundance: NA; CDR3nt: TGTGCCAGTAGTATATTACCGGGAAGTGCTGGAAACACCATATATTTT; CDR3aa: CASSILPGSAGNTIYF
j_gene: TRBJ2-7; v_gene: TRBV19; d_gene: NA; len: 14; abundance: NA; CDR3nt: TGTGCCAGTAGTATCATCGGCAGGGGTAGCGAGCAGTACTTC; CDR3aa: CASSIIGRGSEQYF
j_gene: TRBJ2-7; v_gene: TRBV28; d_gene: NA; len: 14; abundance: NA; CDR3nt: TGTGCCAGCTCTTCCTCCAGGGGTTTGTACGAGCAGTACTTC; CDR3aa: CASSSSRGLYEQYF
j_gene: TRBJ2-7; v_gene: TRBV2; d_gene: TRBD2; len: 15; abundance: NA; CDR3nt: TGTGCCAGCCAAGTAGGGGCGGGGGGCAACTACGAGCAGTACTTC; CDR3aa: CASQVGAGGNYEQYF
j_gene: TRBJ1-3; v_gene: TRBV11-2; d_gene: TRBD1; len: 16; abundance: NA; CDR3nt: TGTGCCAGCTGTTCACAGGGGATGAGCTCTGGAAACACCATATATTTT; CDR3aa: CASCSQGMSSGNTIYF
j_gene: TRBJ2-3; v_gene: TRBV5-6; d_gene: TRBD2; len: 13; abundance: NA; CDR3nt: TGTGCCAGCAGCCTCGGGGGGGTAGATACGCAGTATTTT; CDR3aa: CASSLGGVDTQYF
j_gene: TRBJ2-2; v_gene: TRBV18; d_gene: TRBD2; len: 15; abundance: NA; CDR3nt: TGTGCCAGCTCACCCGGGACTAGCGGGAGCGGGGAGCTGTTTTTT; CDR3aa: CASSPGTSGSGELFF
j_gene: TRBJ2-7; v_gene: TRBV7-6; d_gene: TRBD1; len: 17; abundance: NA; CDR3nt: TGTGCCAGCAGCGGTGGGCCAAAGACAGGGATTACCTACGAGCAGTACTTC; CDR3aa: CASSGGPKTGITYEQYF
j_gene: TRBJ2-4; v_gene: TRBV6-1; d_gene: TRBD2; len: 12; abundance: NA; CDR3nt: TGTGCCAGCAGTGCCGGGAGGAACATTCAGTACTTC; CDR3aa: CASSAGRNIQYF
j_gene: TRBJ2-5; v_gene: TRBV5-1; d_gene: TRBD1; len: 15; abundance: once; CDR3nt: TGCGCCAGCAGCTCCGGGACAGGGGGCTGGGAGACCCAGTACTTC; CDR3aa: CASSSGTGGWETQYF
j_gene: TRBJ2-3; v_gene: TRBV5-1; d_gene: NA; len: 15; abundance: NA; CDR3nt: TGCGCCAGCAGCTTGTCAGGGACAAAAACAGATACGCAGTATTTT; CDR3aa: CASSLSGTKTDTQYF